This TCR beta chain was captured by sequencing in a study of shared clonotypes between healthy human individuals. Some clones are missing from TCRdb's copy, which holds only in-frame ones; the method was immunoSEQ multiplex PCR. The sample lists 400,000 to 600,000 clones, approximately 94% occurring once. Germline values: CDR1 SSHAT, CDR2 FNYEAQ (reference sequence). This CDR3 comprises 17 residues. With 1 base removed from V and 4 bases from J, the gap between germline ends came to 20 bases. The sequence was obtained from a woman in her 30s in good health. The chain carries TRBV7-7 and TRBJ2-7; D possibly uses TRBD1 or TRBD2 (5 bases each). Sequenced: naive CD4+ T cells sorted from blood. Subset meaning: CD45RA+ positively selected. In DNA, the CDR3 is TGTGCCAGCAGCTTAGTTTCAGAGGGCTACAGGACATACGAGCAGTACTTC. It encodes CASSLVSEGYRTYEQYF.